This T cell receptor (beta chain) was documented in a study of immune evolution from preneoplasia to lung adenocarcinoma. Sequencing was performed with immunoSEQ multiplex PCR; in TCRdb, only in-frame clones are kept and a portion is missing. The sample carries approximately 4,900 clones, just under 80% recorded once. The source of this sequence is a person aged 50-70 years with lung adenocarcinoma. The sequencing input was FFPE normal lung tissue adjacent to the tumor.

The CDR3 nucleotides read TGTGCCAGCAGTTCCAGGGTCTCCTACGAGCAGTACTTC. Protein sequence: CASSSRVSYEQYF. This rearrangement joins TRBV6-5 to TRBJ2-7, with D possibly TRBD1 on 5 matching bases. Between the trimmed V and J ends, which lost 4 bases and 0 bases, there was a span of 7 bases. The germline gives CDR1 MNHEY, CDR2 SVGAGI. The CDR3 length is 13 residues.